This T cell receptor beta chain comes out of a study of T cells in localized non-small cell lung cancer. Some clones are missing from TCRdb's copy, which holds only in-frame ones; the method was immunoSEQ multiplex PCR. The table records fewer than 100,000 clones, 80% of them present only once. Study results and caveats: Tumor showed lower T cell clonality than uninvolved adjacent lung, where it was highest. Without multi-region sequencing, intratumor heterogeneity could not be excluded.

There are 15 residues in the CDR3. As concerns this clone: The antigen remains unidentified.

The starting material was peripheral blood, obtained before any cancer treatment. The origin of this receptor is a female donor aged 60 or older with stage I lung adenocarcinoma. This chain joins TRBV12-2 and TRBJ2-7; TRBD1, the table's D call, lacks a check against the DNA. TRBV12-2 is an annotated pseudogene. In DNA form, the CDR3 reads TGTGCAAGTCGCTTAGCAGACAGGGTCGGGTCCGAGCAGTACTTC. The encoded protein is CASRLADRVGSEQYF.